A selection of T cell receptor beta chains follows, all from one sample in a study of CD8 T cells in Susac syndrome. TCRdb called the immunoSEQ multiplex PCR reads again in MiXCR, with one record for every CDR3 protein. The sample yields roughly 140,000 distinct CDR3 sequences, less than 97% seen once. Sequenced material: CD8+ T cells from PBMCs. The receptor source for this set is a human donor with multiple sclerosis. The CDR3 runs from the conserved cysteine through the conserved F or W. The D gene is left open where the match is weak. Rows give clone size only sometimes, using once, few, many, or a class for an expanded clone.

J: TRBJ1-5
V: TRBV5-1
size: NA
D: TRBD1
DNA: TGCGCCAGCAGCTTGGGGACAGGGCCGAGCAATCAGCCCCAGCATTTT
CDR3: CASSLGTGPSNQPQHF

J: TRBJ2-7
V: TRBV30
size: NA
D: NA
DNA: TGTGCCTGGAGTTGGAGCTCCTACGAGCAGTACTTC
CDR3: CAWSWSSYEQYF

J: TRBJ2-2
V: TRBV27
size: NA
D: NA
DNA: TGTGCCAGCAGTTTATCAGTCGGGGGAGCCGGGGAGCTGTTTTTT
CDR3: CASSLSVGGAGELFF

J: TRBJ2-5
V: TRBV25-1
size: NA
D: NA
DNA: TGTGCCAGCAGGGCGACTGGGTCCGAGACCCAGTACTTC
CDR3: CASRATGSETQYF

J: TRBJ2-1
V: TRBV7-3
size: NA
D: TRBD2
DNA: TGTGCCAGCAGCCAAATAGCGGGGGGATCCAATGAGCAGTTCTTC
CDR3: CASSQIAGGSNEQFF

J: TRBJ1-2
V: TRBV6-2/TRBV6-3
size: NA
D: NA
DNA: TGTGCCAGCAGTGGAGGGGGCTACACCTTC
CDR3: CASSGGGYTF

J: TRBJ2-1
V: TRBV2
size: NA
D: NA
DNA: TGTGCCAGCATACGGCAGTACAATGAGCAGTTCTTC
CDR3: CASIRQYNEQFF

J: TRBJ1-1
V: TRBV7-9
size: NA
D: NA
DNA: TGTGCCAGCAGCTTCGGCAGCCAGAACACTGAAGCTTTCTTT
CDR3: CASSFGSQNTEAFF

J: TRBJ1-1
V: TRBV9
size: NA
D: NA
DNA: TGTGCCAGCAGCGTATTGGAGGGAGTGGGGACTGAAGCTTTCTTT
CDR3: CASSVLEGVGTEAFF

J: TRBJ2-5
V: TRBV9
size: NA
D: NA
DNA: TGTGCCAGCACCAAATCGGGGGGCCCTAGGGAGACCCAGTACTTC
CDR3: CASTKSGGPRETQYF

J: TRBJ1-5
V: TRBV3-1
size: NA
D: NA
DNA: TGTGCCAGCAGGTCCGGGGGCCTTGGGCAGCCCCAGCATTTT
CDR3: CASRSGGLGQPQHF

J: TRBJ2-3
V: TRBV20-1
size: NA
D: NA
DNA: TGCAGTGCTAGAGTCGACCGCGGGGGCCCCTCCACAGATACGCAGTATTTT
CDR3: CSARVDRGGPSTDTQYF

J: TRBJ2-1
V: TRBV29-1
size: NA
D: NA
DNA: TGCAGCGTTGAAGGGACAGAGAATGAGCAGTTCTTC
CDR3: CSVEGTENEQFF

J: TRBJ2-7
V: TRBV4-2
size: NA
D: NA
DNA: TGTGCCAGCAGCCAAGATCTCGGCAGCGCCTACGAGCAGTACTTC
CDR3: CASSQDLGSAYEQYF

J: TRBJ2-1
V: TRBV20-1
size: NA
D: NA
DNA: TGCAGTGCTAGATCAATATCTTGGGGGGCCTACAATGAGCAGTTCTTC
CDR3: CSARSISWGAYNEQFF

J: TRBJ2-1
V: TRBV29-1
size: NA
D: TRBD2
DNA: TGCAGCGCCCAATCGCGGGGGGCCGTGGATGAGCAGTTCTTC
CDR3: CSAQSRGAVDEQFF

J: TRBJ1-2
V: TRBV6-2/TRBV6-3
size: NA
D: NA
DNA: TGTGCCAGCTGCCTCTACTTCCTCGACGTCGGCTACACCTTC
CDR3: CASCLYFLDVGYTF

J: TRBJ1-4
V: TRBV9
size: once
D: NA
DNA: TGTGCCAGCAGCGTAGCTGCAACTAATGAAAAACTGTTTTTT
CDR3: CASSVAATNEKLFF

J: TRBJ2-1
V: TRBV6-5
size: few
D: NA
DNA: TGTGCCAGCCGAGGGGGCTCCTACAATGAGCAGTTCTTC
CDR3: CASRGGSYNEQFF

J: TRBJ1-1
V: TRBV5-1
size: NA
D: TRBD1
DNA: TGCGCCAGCAGCCCGTATGTCCCCGACAGGGACACTGAAGCTTTCTTT
CDR3: CASSPYVPDRDTEAFF

J: TRBJ2-1
V: TRBV9
size: few
D: NA
DNA: TGTGCCAGCAATTCGGAATCCTACAATGAGCAGTTCTTC
CDR3: CASNSESYNEQFF

J: TRBJ2-6
V: TRBV12-3/TRBV12-4
size: NA
D: TRBD2
DNA: TGTGCCAGCAGTTTAGTCCGATGGAAGCGGGGGATTGACTCTGGGGCCAACGTCCTGACTTTC
CDR3: CASSLVRWKRGIDSGANVLTF

J: TRBJ1-4
V: TRBV6-5
size: NA
D: NA
DNA: TGTGCCAGCAGTTACTCGGCGGGTCCAGAAAAACTGTTTTTT
CDR3: CASSYSAGPEKLFF

J: TRBJ1-5
V: TRBV7-9
size: NA
D: NA
DNA: TGTGCCAGCAGCTCTAACAGGGAGGGCAATCAGCCCCAGCATTTT
CDR3: CASSSNREGNQPQHF

J: TRBJ1-2
V: TRBV11-1
size: NA
D: TRBD1
DNA: TGTGCCAGCAGTTACCCGGACGACAGGGTTGATGGCTACACCTTC
CDR3: CASSYPDDRVDGYTF

J: TRBJ2-4
V: TRBV29-1
size: NA
D: TRBD1
DNA: TGCAGCGTTGGGGGGACAGGGCCGCGGGACATTCAGTACTTC
CDR3: CSVGGTGPRDIQYF

J: TRBJ2-1
V: TRBV29-1
size: NA
D: TRBD2
DNA: TGCAGCGTCGAGGAGCGGGGGGGCGGTGAGCAGTTCTTC
CDR3: CSVEERGGGEQFF

J: TRBJ2-5
V: TRBV12-3/TRBV12-4
size: NA
D: NA
DNA: TGTGCCAGTAAGGGCAGGGAGCGTCAAGAGACCCAGTACTTC
CDR3: CASKGRERQETQYF

J: TRBJ2-4
V: TRBV5-6
size: NA
D: TRBD1
DNA: TGTGCCAGCAGCTTGGGGACAGGGGTCCAGGACATTCAGTACTTC
CDR3: CASSLGTGVQDIQYF

J: TRBJ2-1
V: TRBV29-1
size: NA
D: NA
DNA: TGCAGCGTTGAAGATCAAAGGGAAAGCTCCTACAATGAGCAGTTCTTC
CDR3: CSVEDQRESSYNEQFF

J: TRBJ1-1
V: TRBV27
size: NA
D: TRBD1
DNA: TGTGCCAGCAGTTTGACGGCCGGGACAGGGGGCACTGAAGCTTTCTTT
CDR3: CASSLTAGTGGTEAFF

J: TRBJ2-5
V: TRBV7-8
size: once
D: TRBD2
DNA: TGTGCCAGCAGCCATAGCGGGGGAGAAGAGACCCAGTACTTC
CDR3: CASSHSGGEETQYF

J: TRBJ2-1
V: TRBV20-1
size: once
D: TRBD2
DNA: TGCAGTGCTAGCCCCGGGAGGGGGTCCTACAATGAGCAGTTCTTC
CDR3: CSASPGRGSYNEQFF

J: TRBJ2-1
V: TRBV12-3/TRBV12-4
size: NA
D: TRBD2
DNA: TGTGCCAGCACCTTTAGCGGGGGTTACAATGAGCAGTTCTTC
CDR3: CASTFSGGYNEQFF

J: TRBJ2-4
V: TRBV9
size: NA
D: NA
DNA: TGTGCCAGCAGCGTAGAAACAGCAGTCCAACTAGCCAAAAACATTCAGTACTTC
CDR3: CASSVETAVQLAKNIQYF

J: TRBJ1-5
V: TRBV20-1
size: NA
D: NA
DNA: TGCAGTGCTAGATACAGAAAGAGCAATCAGCCCCAGCATTTT
CDR3: CSARYRKSNQPQHF

J: TRBJ1-2
V: TRBV29-1
size: NA
D: NA
DNA: TGCAGCGTTGTCCCGGCAGGGCGGGGTGGCTACACCTTC
CDR3: CSVVPAGRGGYTF

J: TRBJ2-3
V: TRBV13
size: NA
D: TRBD1
DNA: TGTGCCAGCAGCTTAGGGAGGGACAGGCTGAATACGCAGTATTTT
CDR3: CASSLGRDRLNTQYF

J: TRBJ1-6
V: TRBV30
size: once
D: TRBD1
DNA: TGTGCCTGGAGTCAAGGGACAGGGGAGGGCAATTCACCCCTCCACTTT
CDR3: CAWSQGTGEGNSPLHF

J: TRBJ1-1
V: TRBV13
size: NA
D: TRBD1
DNA: TGTGCCAGCAGCCCAGGCCAGGGGGCAAGTGAAGCTTTCTTT
CDR3: CASSPGQGASEAFF

J: TRBJ1-5
V: TRBV9
size: NA
D: TRBD1
DNA: TGTGCCAGCCCCCGACAGGGTGGACAGCCCCAGCATTTT
CDR3: CASPRQGGQPQHF

J: TRBJ2-1
V: TRBV9
size: NA
D: NA
DNA: TGTGCCAGCAGCGTAGCCGTGAATGAGCAGTTCTTC
CDR3: CASSVAVNEQFF

J: TRBJ2-6
V: TRBV27
size: NA
D: TRBD1
DNA: TGTGCCAGCAGTTCGGGGACAGGGGGCTCTGGGGCCAACGTCCTGACTTTC
CDR3: CASSSGTGGSGANVLTF

J: TRBJ2-5
V: TRBV5-1
size: NA
D: TRBD1
DNA: TGCGCCAGCAGACCGACAGGGGACGTGAGGGCCGAAGAGACCCAGTACTTC
CDR3: CASRPTGDVRAEETQYF

J: TRBJ1-1
V: TRBV7-9
size: NA
D: TRBD1
DNA: TGTGCCAGCAGCCCAGAAGAAAGGGGGCCTGAAGCTTTCTTT
CDR3: CASSPEERGPEAFF

J: TRBJ2-6
V: TRBV15
size: once
D: NA
DNA: TGTGCCACCAGCAGAGACCGAGTTGAGGGATCTTCCTCTGGGGCCAACGTCCTGACTTTC
CDR3: CATSRDRVEGSSSGANVLTF

J: TRBJ1-6
V: TRBV3-1
size: once
D: NA
DNA: TGTGCCAGCAGCCAAGACTCGGCGTATAATTCACCCCTCCACTTT
CDR3: CASSQDSAYNSPLHF

J: TRBJ1-1
V: TRBV20-1
size: once
D: NA
DNA: TGCAGTGCTAGAGAAGCGGGCTTGAACACTGAAGCTTTCTTT
CDR3: CSAREAGLNTEAFF

J: TRBJ1-5
V: TRBV11-2
size: NA
D: TRBD1
DNA: TGTGCCAGCAGCCCCCCCGGGACAGGGACGAATCAGCCCCAGCATTTT
CDR3: CASSPPGTGTNQPQHF

J: TRBJ2-1
V: TRBV29-1
size: NA
D: TRBD2
DNA: TGCAGCGTCACTAGCGGGGACTCCTACAATGAGCAGTTCTTC
CDR3: CSVTSGDSYNEQFF

J: TRBJ2-5
V: TRBV20-1
size: NA
D: TRBD2
DNA: TGCAGTGCCCTGACTAGCACATACCAAGAGACCCAGTACTTC
CDR3: CSALTSTYQETQYF

J: TRBJ2-6
V: TRBV29-1
size: NA
D: NA
DNA: TGCAGCGTTGAAGAGTGGGTGGGTACGTTGGGGGCCAACGTCCTGACTTTC
CDR3: CSVEEWVGTLGANVLTF

J: TRBJ2-2
V: TRBV9
size: NA
D: TRBD2
DNA: TGTGCCAGCAGCGTCTCGGGGGGGCAAACCGGGGAGCTGTTTTTT
CDR3: CASSVSGGQTGELFF